Below, one T cell receptor (beta chain) is given with its context. Produced via immunoSEQ multiplex PCR; TCRdb's table is partial and in-frame only. The sample has 130,000 to 150,000 clones, around nine tenths seen once. With 3 bases clipped from V and 6 bases from J, the junction kept 13 bases outside the gene matches. The CDR3 spans 17 residues. CDR1 is PRHDT and CDR2 is FYEKMQ in the germline V gene (reference sequence). The data derive from a study of blood T cell repertoires in COVID-19. As for the study in general: PBMCs, B-cell-depleted T cells, or T cells provided the cDNA or gDNA that made up the material.

The J gene is TRBJ2-4, the V gene TRBV13; the match to TRBD2 covers 8 bases. The sample consisted of peripheral blood. The clonotype originates from a woman aged 45-60 years with active or convalescent COVID-19. The CDR3 DNA reads as TGTGCCAGCAGCTTTTCTGAGGTAGCGGCGGGGGGAAACATTCAGTACTTC. Encoded protein: CASSFSEVAAGGNIQYF.